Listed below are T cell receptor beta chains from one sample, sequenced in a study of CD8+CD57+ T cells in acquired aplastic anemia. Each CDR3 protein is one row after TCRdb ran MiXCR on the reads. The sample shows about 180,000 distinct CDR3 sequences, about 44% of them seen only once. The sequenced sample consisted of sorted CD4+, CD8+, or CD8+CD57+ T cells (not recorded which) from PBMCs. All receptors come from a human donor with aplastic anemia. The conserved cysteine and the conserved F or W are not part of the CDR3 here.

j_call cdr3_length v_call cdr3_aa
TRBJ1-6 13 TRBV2 ASSEGWTGDSPLH
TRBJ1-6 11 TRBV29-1 SVRAASNSPLH
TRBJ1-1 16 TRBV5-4 ASSLVSGGGTMNTEAF
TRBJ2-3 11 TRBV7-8 ASSGGGSDTQY
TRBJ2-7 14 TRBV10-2 ASSEDGQGGSYEQY
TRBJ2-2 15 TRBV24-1 ATSDLQRGLNTGELF
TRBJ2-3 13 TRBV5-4 ASSFFPQSTDTQY
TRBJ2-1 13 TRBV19 ASTQPGQGYNEQF
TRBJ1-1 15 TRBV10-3 ATSRAKTGAYNTEAF
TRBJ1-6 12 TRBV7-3 ASSPRTRGSPLH
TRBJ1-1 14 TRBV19 ASTFPGARGNTEAF
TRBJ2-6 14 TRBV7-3 ASSLPRVLGANVLT
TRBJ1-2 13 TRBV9 ASSAEVRSNYGYT
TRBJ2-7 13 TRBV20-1 SARDGGRGAYEQY
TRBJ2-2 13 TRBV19 ASMQGFASTGELF
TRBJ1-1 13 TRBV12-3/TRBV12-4 ASSLWWGRDTEAF
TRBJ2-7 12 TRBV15 ATSRDSRGYEQY
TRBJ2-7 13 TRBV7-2 ASSLSPDSAYEQY
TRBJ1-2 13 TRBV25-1 ASSEKGTANYGYT
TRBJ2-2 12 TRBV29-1 SVQRDSYTGELF
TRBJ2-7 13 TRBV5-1 ASSLGGQGIGEQY
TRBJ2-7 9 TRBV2 ASTGSYEQY
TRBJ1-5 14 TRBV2 ASSGDRAGGNQPQH
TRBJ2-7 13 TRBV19 ASTVGTSAIYEQY
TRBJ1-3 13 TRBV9 ASSSLDRVEDTIY
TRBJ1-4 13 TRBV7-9 ASSNYGTKDEKLF
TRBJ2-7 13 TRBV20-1 SARTPDRGTGELY
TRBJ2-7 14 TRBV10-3 AISETGTSGAYEQY
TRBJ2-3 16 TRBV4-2 ASSQDYSGASSTDTQY
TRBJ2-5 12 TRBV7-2 ASSLTPTQETQY
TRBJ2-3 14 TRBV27 ASSSLSLAGSDTQY
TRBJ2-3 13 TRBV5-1 ASSPNRLATDTQY
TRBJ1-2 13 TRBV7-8 ASSLRQDYRYGYT
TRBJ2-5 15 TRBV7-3 ASRPPILAGKKETQY
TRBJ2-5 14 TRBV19 ASSIAGTGGRETQY
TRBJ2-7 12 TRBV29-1 SVPISGVGGEQY
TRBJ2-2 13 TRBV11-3 ASSQQLLGTGELF
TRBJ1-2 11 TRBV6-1 AGSELGGYGNT
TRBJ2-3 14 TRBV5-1 ASSLGGKSRTDTQY
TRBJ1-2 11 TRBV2 ASRDRGTYGYT
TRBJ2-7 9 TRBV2 ASSYSREQY
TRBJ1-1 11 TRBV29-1 SAIRGRNTEAF
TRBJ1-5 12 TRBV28 ASSIQGPNQPQH
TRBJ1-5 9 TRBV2 ASSEWRQWV
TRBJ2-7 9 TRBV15 ATSNSYEQY
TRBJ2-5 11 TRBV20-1 SARWQGGGTQY
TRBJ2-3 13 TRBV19 ASSMTSGGADTQY
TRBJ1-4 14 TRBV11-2 ASSLKAGRPNEKLF
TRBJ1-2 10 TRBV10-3 AISESKNGYT
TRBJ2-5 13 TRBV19 ASSPRTHDKETQY
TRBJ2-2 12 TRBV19 ASSLGRRTGELF
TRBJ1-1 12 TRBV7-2 ASSSQWRMAEAF
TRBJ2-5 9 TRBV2 ASRQGETQY
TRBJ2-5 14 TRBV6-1 ASSEGLDRHQETQY
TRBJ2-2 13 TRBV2 ASSETGGADGELF
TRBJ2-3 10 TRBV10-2 ASSPRGDTQY
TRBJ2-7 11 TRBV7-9 ASSHPSVKEQY